A single sample is the source of the 16 T cell receptor beta chains below, sequenced in a study of response to subunit inactivated influenza vaccine. TCRdb used MiXCR to reprocess the RT-PCR reads, holding one entry per CDR3 protein. The table lists 500,000 to 650,000 distinct CDR3 sequences, 7.5% to 8.5% of them singletons, with approximately 12% in the top ten. The material sequenced was PBMCs from blood, taken around 25 months after vaccination. The source is a man aged 45 to 70 who received an inactivated influenza vaccine.

The chain couples TRBV11-1 to TRBJ2-7, with D possibly TRBD2 on 6 matching bases. Germline CDR1 SGHAT, CDR2 FQDESV (reference sequence). The CDR3 consists of 20 residues. V was clipped by 3 bases and J by 3 bases, with 30 bases between them. CDR3 nucleotides: TGTGCCAGCAGCTTCCCTCTAACCACCGGGACTCCTACGGCGGGCTACGAGCAGTACTTC. This codes for CASSFPLTTGTPTAGYEQYF.

The table lists this clonotype with many counts. CDR3 sequence (DNA): TGCAGTGCAATATCCCCAACCAGCGGGGGGGCCTACGAGCAGTACTTC. It specifies CSAISPTSGGAYEQYF. The rearrangement links TRBV20-1 to TRBJ2-7; 10 bases fit TRBD2. This CDR3 has 16 residues. Germline V lookup: CDR1 DFQATT, CDR2 SNEGSKA (reference sequence). Trimming at V came to 6 bases and at J to 2 bases, leaving 13 bases not matched to a gene.

This clonotype was detected many times. This rearrangement joins TRBV4-1 to TRBJ1-4; D call uncertain. Deletions cut 0 bases from V and 3 bases from J, with 8 bases between. Germline V gene lookup returns CDR1 MGHRA and CDR2 YSYEKL. The CDR3 is 15 residues long. DNA for the CDR3: TGCGCCAGCAGCCAAGACGGGCGGGCTAATGAAAAACTGTTTTTT. Protein product: CASSQDGRANEKLFF.

The chain employs TRBV24-1 and TRBJ1-1; tentatively, D is TRBD1 (5 bases). The CDR3 consists of 12 residues. V was shortened by 3 bases and J by 5 bases, with 6 bases between the two germline ends. Germline CDR1 reads KGHDR; CDR2 reads SFDVKD. CDR3 sequence reads: CATSDGGTEAFF. The CDR3 DNA reads TGTGCCACCAGTGATGGGGGTACTGAAGCTTTCTTT.

This clonotype has a handful of counts. V usage is TRBV20-1 and J usage is TRBJ2-7, with D maybe TRBD2 (6 bases). Germline V lookup: CDR1 DFQATT, CDR2 SNEGSKA (reference sequence). The length of the CDR3 is 12 residues. V was clipped by 3 bases and J by 6 bases, with 12 bases between them. The CDR3 protein is CSARAGLTEQYF. CDR3 nucleotides: TGCAGTGCTAGGGCAGGACTAACCGAGCAGTACTTC.

The chain couples TRBV6-2 or TRBV6-3 to TRBJ2-3, with D perhaps assigned TRBD1 or TRBD2 (5 bases each). Germline-derived CDR1 and CDR2 are MNHEY and SVGEGT. The CDR3 covers 14 residues. V was pared by 10 bases and J by 0 bases, with 14 bases between. CDR3 in amino acids: CATKRDGSTDTQYF. As DNA, the CDR3 is TGTGCCACCAAGAGGGACGGTAGCACAGATACGCAGTATTTT.

This clonotype was recorded many times. The V gene is TRBV29-1, the J gene TRBJ2-1; no definite D call. The CDR3 has 11 amino acids. Germline assignment: CDR1 SQVTM and CDR2 ANQGSEA. The ends were cut back, 4 bases at V and 5 bases at J, with 6 bases in the middle. The CDR3 sequence: CSVGEHNEQFF. As DNA, the CDR3 is TGCAGCGTTGGGGAACACAATGAGCAGTTCTTC.

This clonotype was detected a few times. This chain uses TRBV2 with TRBJ1-1; TRBD1 agrees at 9 bases. V lost 2 bases to trimming and J lost 5 bases; unmatched junction nucleotides: 6. Germline values: CDR1 SNHLY, CDR2 FYNNEI. The CDR3 extends over 15 amino acids. CDR3 coding DNA: TGTGCCAGCAGTGAATCGCGGACAGGGGTAACTGAAGCTTTCTTT. It specifies CASSESRTGVTEAFF.

V is TRBV7-2 and J is TRBJ1-5; 8 positions match TRBD1. The CDR3 runs 13 residues. CDR1 and CDR2 (germline): SGHTA, FQGNSA. The junction had 3 bases not matched to a gene; V was cut back by 5 bases and J by 6 bases. CDR3 residues: CASSITGGQPQHF. The CDR3 DNA reads as TGTGCCAGCAGCATAACAGGGGGTCAGCCCCAGCATTTT.

V gene TRBV7-2 combines with J gene TRBJ2-7; no clear D. This CDR3 contains 15 residues. V was shortened by 0 bases and J by 3 bases, with 12 bases between the two germline ends. Germline V gene lookup returns CDR1 SGHTA and CDR2 FQGNSA. For the CDR3, the DNA is TGTGCCAGCAGCTTAGCGCCGAGTGCCGGCTACGAGCAGTACTTC. Its translation is CASSLAPSAGYEQYF.

This clonotype was seen a handful of times. The CDR3 loop reads CASSGDGYNEQFF. Written as DNA, the CDR3 is TGTGCCAGCAGCGGCGACGGGTACAATGAGCAGTTCTTC. This chain links TRBV5-6 with TRBJ2-1; D is unresolved. The V gene lost 4 bases and the J gene lost 4 bases, with 9 bases spanning the gap. The CDR3 extends over 13 amino acids. Germline lookup yields CDR1 SGHDT and CDR2 YYEEEE.

This clonotype was seen more than once but under ten times. This rearrangement joins TRBV5-6 to TRBJ2-5; possibly TRBD1 for D (6 bases). Germline V gives CDR1 SGHDT, CDR2 YYEEEE. V lost 4 bases and J 0 bases, leaving 16 bases between the germline ends. The CDR3 spans 16 residues. For the CDR3, the DNA is TGTGCCAGCAGCATCGGGACACCCTATTACCAAGAGACCCAGTACTTC. This codes for CASSIGTPYYQETQYF.

The genes are TRBV7-6 and TRBJ2-5; D ambiguous. Germline-derived CDR1 and CDR2 are SGHVS and FNYEAQ. This CDR3 is 13 amino acids long. Trimming removed 2 bases at V and 1 base at J, with 5 bases between. The CDR3: CASSLISQETQYF. The CDR3 coding sequence is TGTGCCAGCAGCTTAATATCCCAAGAGACCCAGTACTTC.

In its sample, this clonotype was seen many times. The genes are TRBV13 and TRBJ2-7; unclear D gene. Germline lookup yields CDR1 PRHDT and CDR2 FYEKMQ (reference sequence). The CDR3 loop spans 13 amino acids. V lost 0 bases and J 2 bases, leaving 5 bases between the germline ends. CDR3 DNA: TGTGCCAGCAGCTTAGGGGTGACCTACGAGCAGTACTTC. Amino acid sequence: CASSLGVTYEQYF.

In its sample, this clonotype was seen a few times. This sequence joins TRBV20-1 and TRBJ2-3; 9 nucleotides line up with TRBD1. The junction had 9 bases not matched to a gene; V was cut back by 5 bases and J by 6 bases. Germline V gene data show CDR1 as DFQATT and CDR2 as SNEGSKA (reference sequence). The CDR3 length is 14 residues. CDR3 sequence: CSARTGAGWDTQYF. The CDR3, as DNA: TGCAGTGCTCGGACAGGGGCAGGTTGGGATACGCAGTATTTT.

This clonotype was counted between two and nine times. CDR3 amino acids: CASTPPARETQYF. The CDR3 DNA follows: TGTGCCAGCACTCCCCCGGCGAGGGAGACCCAGTACTTC. V is TRBV6-1 and J is TRBJ2-5, with no clear D. CDR1 and CDR2 (germline): MNHNS, SASEGT. Trimming shortened V by 7 bases and J by 5 bases, and 14 bases separated the two germline ends. This CDR3 contains 13 residues.